Here is one T cell receptor (beta chain) with its context. The data originate from a study of blood T cell repertoires in COVID-19. Study information: Collection of acute and convalescent COVID-19 samples took place in the United States, Italy and Spain. From T cells, B-cell-depleted T cells, or PBMCs came the material, which was cDNA or gDNA.

Authors' methods: Using reference gene primer amplification, nucleated cell counts were estimated. Clones were read by immunoSEQ multiplex PCR, and TCRdb kept only the in-frame ones, dropping some. From that table come the V and J calls and clone size; the DNA was used to work out D and trimming. Here the sample spans over 35,000 clones, 65% to 90% being singletons. Germline V lookup: CDR1 SGDLS, CDR2 YYNGEE. The V segment lost 5 bases and the J segment 5 bases; nucleotides outside the gene matches: 9. The CDR3 is made up of 14 amino acids. This chain connects TRBV9 to TRBJ2-5; 7 bases are a match to TRBD1. Input material: peripheral blood. This TCR came from a human donor in a cohort sampled during active COVID-19. Written as DNA, the CDR3 is TGTGCCAGCAGTGAGCAGACAGGGCGGGAGACCCAGTACTTC. It encodes CASSEQTGRETQYF.